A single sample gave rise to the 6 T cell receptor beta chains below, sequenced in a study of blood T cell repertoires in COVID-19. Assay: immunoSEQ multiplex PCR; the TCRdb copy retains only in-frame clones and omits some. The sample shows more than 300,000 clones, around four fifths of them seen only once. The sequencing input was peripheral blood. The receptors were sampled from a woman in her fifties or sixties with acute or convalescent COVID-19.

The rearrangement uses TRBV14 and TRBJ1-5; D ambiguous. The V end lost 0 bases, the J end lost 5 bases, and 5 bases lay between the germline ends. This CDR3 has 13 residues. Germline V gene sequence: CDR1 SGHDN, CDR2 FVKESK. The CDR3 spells CASSQDADQPQHF. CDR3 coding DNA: TGTGCCAGCAGCCAAGATGCGGATCAGCCCCAGCATTTT.

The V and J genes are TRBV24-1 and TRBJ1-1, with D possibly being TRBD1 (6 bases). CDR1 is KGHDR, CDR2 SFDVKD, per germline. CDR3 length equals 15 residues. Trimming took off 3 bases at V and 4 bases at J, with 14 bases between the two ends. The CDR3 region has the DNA TGTGCCACCAGTGATCCGACAGGATTCTCCACTGAAGCTTTCTTT. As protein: CATSDPTGFSTEAFF.

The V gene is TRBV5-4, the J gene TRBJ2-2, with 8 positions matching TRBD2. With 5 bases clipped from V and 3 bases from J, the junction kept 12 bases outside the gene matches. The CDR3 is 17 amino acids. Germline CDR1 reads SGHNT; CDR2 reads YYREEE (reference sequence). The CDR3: CASSPRSGGPHTGELFF. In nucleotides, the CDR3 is TGTGCCAGCAGTCCCAGAAGCGGGGGACCCCACACCGGGGAGCTGTTTTTT.

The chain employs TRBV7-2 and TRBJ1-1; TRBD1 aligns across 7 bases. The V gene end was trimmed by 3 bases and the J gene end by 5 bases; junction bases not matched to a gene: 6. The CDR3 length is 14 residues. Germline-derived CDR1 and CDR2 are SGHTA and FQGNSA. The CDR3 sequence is CASSFQGVGTEAFF. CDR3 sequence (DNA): TGTGCCAGCAGCTTCCAGGGGGTAGGGACTGAAGCTTTCTTT.

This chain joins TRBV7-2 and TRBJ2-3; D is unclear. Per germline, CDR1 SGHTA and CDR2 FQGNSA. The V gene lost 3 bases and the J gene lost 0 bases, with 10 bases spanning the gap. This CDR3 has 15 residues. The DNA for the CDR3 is TGTGCCAGCAGCTTTCGAGCCGGGAGCACAGATACGCAGTATTTT. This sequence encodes CASSFRAGSTDTQYF.

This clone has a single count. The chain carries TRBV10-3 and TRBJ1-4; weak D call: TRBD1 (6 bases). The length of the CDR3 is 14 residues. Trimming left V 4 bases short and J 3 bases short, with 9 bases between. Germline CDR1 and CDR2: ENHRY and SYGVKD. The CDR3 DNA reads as TGTGCCATCAGTGCCGCAGGGGCTAATGAAAAACTGTTTTTT. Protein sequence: CAISAAGANEKLFF.